This TCR beta chain was sequenced during a study of T cell responses to AZD1222 COVID-19 vaccine. Study details: Second doses were pooled across both intervals (about 4 or about 12 weeks). The study's findings and limits: There were mostly white British donors and more females than males, and clonal diversity was possibly underestimated. The reported proportion of spike-specific TCRs targeting unmutated variant regions was nearly half.

V shed 7 bases, J shed 5 bases, and the junction held 17 bases outside the gene matches. Germline assignment: CDR1 SNHLY and CDR2 FYNNEI. The CDR3 runs to 16 residues. Data came from immunoSEQ multiplex PCR; TCRdb stores just in-frame clones and leaves some out. The sample carries around 160,000 clones, around 88% recorded once. Regarding this clone: As yet, its antigen is unknown.

This chain connects TRBV2 to TRBJ2-7; 7 nucleotides line up with TRBD1. The receptor's source is an adult in good health. The sample was peripheral blood, taken on day 0 of AZD1222 vaccination. This CDR3 is CASKPALDRRWNEQYF. CDR3 DNA sequence: TGTGCCAGCAAACCCGCATTGGACAGGAGGTGGAACGAGCAGTACTTC.